This T cell receptor (beta chain) comes out of a study of shared clonotypes between healthy human individuals. Findings of the study overall: Sharing across four donors was seen in 4% to 6.5% of naive CD4 clonotypes. As a rule, naive subsets had a larger estimated richness than memory subsets.

This clone appeared once. Its antigen is not known. Sequencing was performed with immunoSEQ multiplex PCR; in TCRdb, only in-frame clones are kept and a portion is missing. Of over 2 million clones listed, over 85% were seen once; the top ten hold under 0.15%. Trimming cost V 6 bases and J 1 base, with 7 bases left between them. The CDR3 is 12 amino acids. The germline CDR1 and CDR2 sequences are SEHNR and FQNEAQ (reference sequence). The receptor's source is a man aged 18 to 35 in good health. The specimen was naive CD4+ T cells sorted from blood. Subset defined: CD45RA+ positively selected. This chain links TRBV7-9 with TRBJ2-7; no clear D. Here the CDR3 reads CASRGGSYEQYF. For the CDR3, the DNA is TGTGCCAGCAGAGGTGGGTCCTACGAGCAGTACTTC.